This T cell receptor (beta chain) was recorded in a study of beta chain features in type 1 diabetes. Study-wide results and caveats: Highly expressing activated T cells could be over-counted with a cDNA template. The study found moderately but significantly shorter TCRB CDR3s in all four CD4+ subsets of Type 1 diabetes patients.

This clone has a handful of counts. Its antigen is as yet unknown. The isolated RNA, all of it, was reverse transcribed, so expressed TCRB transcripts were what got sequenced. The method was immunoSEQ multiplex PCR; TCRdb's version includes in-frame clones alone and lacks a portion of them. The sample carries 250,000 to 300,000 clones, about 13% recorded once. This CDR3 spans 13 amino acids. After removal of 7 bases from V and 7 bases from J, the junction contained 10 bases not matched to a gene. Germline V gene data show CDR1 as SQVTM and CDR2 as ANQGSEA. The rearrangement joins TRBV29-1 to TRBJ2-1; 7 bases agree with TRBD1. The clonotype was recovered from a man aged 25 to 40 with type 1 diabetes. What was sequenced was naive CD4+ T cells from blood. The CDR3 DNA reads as TGCAGCGGAAACAGGGGTAATATGAATGAGCAGTTCTTC. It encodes CSGNRGNMNEQFF.